Presented here are 2 T cell receptor beta chains from one specimen sequenced in a study of cytomegalovirus exposure and HLA in healthy donors. PCR was performed using 60 Vbeta and 13 Jbeta primers. Data came from immunoSEQ multiplex PCR; TCRdb stores just in-frame clones and leaves some out. The sample carries 100,000 or so clones, approximately 82% recorded once. The specimen was PBMCs. The receptors shown here come from a man between 35 and 55 years old in good health and CMV-seropositive.

The chain uses TRBV6-5 and TRBJ1-1; TRBD1 matches 10 bases. There are 14 residues in the CDR3. The germline V gene encodes CDR1 MNHEY and CDR2 SVGAGI. V lost 5 bases and J lost 3; bases outside the gene matches: 3. The CDR3 coding sequence is TGTGCCAGCAGTCGACAGGGGGCACACACTGAAGCTTTCTTT. Protein sequence: CASSRQGAHTEAFF.

This clone showed up just once. In the same sample, other DNA sequences code for this CDR3. DNA for the CDR3: TGTGCCAGTAGTATAGCCGGGACAGACGTTACGCAGTATTTT. This codes for CASSIAGTDVTQYF. The chain is built from TRBV19 and TRBJ2-3; the match to TRBD1 covers 7 bases. V was pared by 1 base and J by 8 bases, with 6 bases of the junction left unmatched. The CDR3 has 14 amino acids. Germline assignment: CDR1 LNHDA and CDR2 SQIVND (reference sequence).